This TCR beta chain was obtained from a study of beta chain features in type 1 diabetes. Turning to the study itself: When patients were set against healthy donors, age, gender and cell yields were similar. Points from the study as a whole: Patients' naive, central memory and regulatory TCRB repertoires appeared more alike than those of healthy donors. Moderate but significant shortening of TCRB CDR3s was recorded in all four CD4+ subsets from Type 1 diabetes patients. Small HLA sub-analyses could not settle whether HLA shapes TCRB rearrangement.

This clone appeared a few times. Its antigen remains unidentified. Staining for CD45RO/CCR7/CD25/CD127/CD95/CD27 allowed sorting of CD4+ naive, central memory, regulatory and stem cell-like memory cells. Reverse transcribing all isolated RNA meant expressed TCRB transcripts were sequenced. Assay used: immunoSEQ multiplex PCR; TCRdb lists only in-frame clones, some missing. This table has roughly 290,000 clones, 15% appearing once. The receptor comes from a man between 18 and 29 years old with type 1 diabetes. Sequenced material: naive CD4+ T cells from blood.

In nucleotides, the CDR3 is TGTGCCAGCAGTTTACGACAGGGCTACTCTAGCGAGCAGTACTTC. Translated, it gives CASSLRQGYSSEQYF. The genes are TRBV28 and TRBJ2-7; 7 bases match TRBD1. V gave up 2 bases and J gave up 6 bases; unmatched junction bases: 10. CDR3 length equals 15 residues. CDR1 is MDHEN, CDR2 SYDVKM, per germline.